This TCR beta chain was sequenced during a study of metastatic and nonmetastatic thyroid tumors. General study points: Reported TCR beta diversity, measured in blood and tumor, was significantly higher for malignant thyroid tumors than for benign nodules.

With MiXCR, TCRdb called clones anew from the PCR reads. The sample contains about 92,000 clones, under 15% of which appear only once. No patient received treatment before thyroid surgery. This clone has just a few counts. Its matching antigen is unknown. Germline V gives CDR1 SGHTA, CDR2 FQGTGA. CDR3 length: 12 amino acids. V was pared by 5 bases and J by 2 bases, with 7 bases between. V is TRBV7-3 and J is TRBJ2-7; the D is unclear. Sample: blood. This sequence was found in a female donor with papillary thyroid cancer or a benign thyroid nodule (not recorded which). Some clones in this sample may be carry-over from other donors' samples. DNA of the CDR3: TGTGCCAGCAGCCCGGCTCCCTACGAGCAGTACTTC. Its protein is CASSPAPYEQYF.